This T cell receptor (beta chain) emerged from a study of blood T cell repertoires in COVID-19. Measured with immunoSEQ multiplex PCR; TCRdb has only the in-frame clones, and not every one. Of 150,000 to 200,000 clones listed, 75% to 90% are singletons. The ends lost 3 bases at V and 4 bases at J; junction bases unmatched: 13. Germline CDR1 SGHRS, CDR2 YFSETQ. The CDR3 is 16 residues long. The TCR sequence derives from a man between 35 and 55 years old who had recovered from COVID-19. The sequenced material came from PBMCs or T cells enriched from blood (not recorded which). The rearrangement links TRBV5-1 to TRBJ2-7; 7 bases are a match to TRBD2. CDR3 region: CASSWGGSTETYEQYF. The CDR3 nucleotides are TGCGCCAGCAGCTGGGGGGGTTCTACGGAAACATACGAGCAGTACTTC.